Sequencing of this T cell receptor (beta chain) was carried out in a study of beta chain features in type 1 diabetes (dated by TCRdb to 2017 to 2018). For the wider study: Mean age, gender distribution, total cell number and subset yield were not different between patients and healthy donors. Across all samples, some 99 million sorted cells were examined, and cell number per subset correlated strongly with RNA yield. In the study, TCRB repertoires of sorted circulating CD4+ T cell subsets from recently diagnosed type 1 diabetes patients were compared with those of matched healthy donors. Regulatory and stem cell-like memory subsets were isolated from only 8 patients and roughly 8 healthy donors, whereas naive and central memory subsets came from all 30 or so donors. The investigation overall reported the following: At VDJ recombination sites, patients with type 1 diabetes made fewer insertions and deleted more nucleotides, a pattern implying thymic rearrangement abnormalities. Type 1 diabetes patients showed a moderate but significant shortening of TCRB CDR3 length in all four CD4+ subsets. Sequencing cDNA rather than genomic DNA could over-represent highly expressing activated cells, although activation and CD3 levels did not differ between groups. Only small numbers of individuals were included in the HLA sub-analyses, which left unresolved whether HLA type had any influence on TCRB rearrangement. PCR may preferentially amplify shorter templates, but because patient and control samples were amplified and corrected together, any resulting skew would affect both groups equally. Naive, central memory and regulatory TCRB repertoires appeared to be more alike among patients than among healthy donors.

A single peripheral blood draw of roughly 0.11 L on average was collected from each donor into heparinised tubes. A BD FACSAria II and a panel including CD45RO, CCR7, CD25, CD127, CD95 and CD27 were used to sort naive, central memory, regulatory and stem cell-like memory CD4+ T cells. Purity was above 95% for every sorted population. PBMCs were isolated immediately by Lymphoprep density gradient centrifugation and stained directly without culture. Samples were stained and sorted in pairs, with one healthy donor and one patient per experiment, so that batch effects were minimized. This clone has just a few counts. Its binding antigen is unknown. Qualities for individual bases were not recorded, and no much larger clone is one base off. V was cut back by 6 bases and J by 0 bases, leaving a gap of 15 bases between them. As encoded in the germline V gene, CDR1 is SQVTM while CDR2 is ANQGSEA. The CDR3 runs 15 amino acids, cysteine and phenylalanine included. Solely the CDR3 DNA is kept, with 45 bases framed from the first base.

The entire amount of isolated RNA was reverse transcribed using the High Capacity cDNA Reverse Transcription Kit, so the sequenced TCRB transcripts were expressed ones. Deep immunoSEQ sequencing was performed on naive, central memory and regulatory T cell samples, with an average of about 3.6 million total reads per sample. Sorted cells were lysed in RLT buffer, and RNA was extracted using DNase-treated RNeasy Micro or Mini kits according to cell number. Each cell subset was processed on its own to prevent cross-contamination, while patient and healthy donor samples were processed together. Using the immunoSEQ multiplex PCR, TCRB sequences were amplified from cDNA into 87-bp fragments spanning the CDR3 region. Sequencing of the amplicons was performed on the Illumina HiSeq platform. Concerning the study's data processing: PCR bias was corrected computationally using synthetic template baselines, and reads within Hamming distance 2 were collapsed, with unmergeable singletons discarded. By aligning reads against IMGT, V, D and J genes, CDR3 length, and insertions or deletions at six rearrangement sites were assigned. Clonotype counts were normalized to sorted cell number within each subset before computing true diversity and Gini coefficients with the tcR R package. The overlap coefficient, calculated on TCRB nucleotide sequences, was used to measure repertoire sharing. Out-of-frame TCRB sequences from naive cells were analyzed as a proxy for the pre-selection repertoire. As stored in TCRdb, this immuneACCESS dataset retains in-frame rearrangements with V and J assigned. A fraction of the clones does not appear; measured against another copy, unresolved V genes explain less than half of the discrepancy, and the remainder lacks a known reason. The V and J calls and clone size come from that table; D and trimming were worked out from the DNA. Recorded for this sample are 640,000 or so clones; about an eighth of them occurred a single time. The ten top clones hold around 0.022% of the sample.

The V gene is TRBV29-1 and the J gene is TRBJ1-3; the D gene is unclear. This sequence was found in a man younger than 35 with type 1 diabetes. Sequencing was done on a sample of naive CD4+ T cells from blood. The sample's cell subset or site label is to be understood as: true naive CD4+ T cells. For the CDR3, the sequence is CSVLYSLGSGNTIYF. DNA sequence: TGCAGCGTCCTGTACTCCCTGGGCTCTGGAAACACCATATATTTT.